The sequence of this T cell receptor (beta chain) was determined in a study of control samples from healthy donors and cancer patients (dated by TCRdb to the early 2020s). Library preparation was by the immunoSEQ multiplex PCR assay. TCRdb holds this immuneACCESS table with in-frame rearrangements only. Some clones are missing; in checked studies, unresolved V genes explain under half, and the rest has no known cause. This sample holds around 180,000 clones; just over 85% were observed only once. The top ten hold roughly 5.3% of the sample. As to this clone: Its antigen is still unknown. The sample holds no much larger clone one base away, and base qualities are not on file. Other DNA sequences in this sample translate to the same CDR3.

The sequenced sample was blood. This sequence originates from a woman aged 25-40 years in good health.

The CDR3 here reads CASSTSTDTQYF. In nucleotide form, the sequence is TGTGCCAGCAGTACCAGCACAGATACGCAGTATTTT. In this chain, TRBV12-3 or TRBV12-4 is recombined with TRBJ2-3; too little of a D gene remains to name it. Reading from cysteine to phenylalanine, the CDR3 counts 12 amino acids. Kept here is only the CDR3 DNA, which spans 36 bases and is read in frame from base 1. Trimming at the junction amounts to 5 bases on V and 0 bases on J, and the germline ends lie 3 bases apart.